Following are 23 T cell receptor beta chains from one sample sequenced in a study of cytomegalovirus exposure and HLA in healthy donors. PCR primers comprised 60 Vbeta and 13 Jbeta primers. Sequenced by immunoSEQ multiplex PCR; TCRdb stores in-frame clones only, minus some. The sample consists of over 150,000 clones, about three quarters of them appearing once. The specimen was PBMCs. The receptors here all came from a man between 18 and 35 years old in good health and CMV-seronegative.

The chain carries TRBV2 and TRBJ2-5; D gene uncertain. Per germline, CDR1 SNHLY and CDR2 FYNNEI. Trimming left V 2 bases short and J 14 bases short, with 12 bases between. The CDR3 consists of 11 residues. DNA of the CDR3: TGTGCCAGCAGTGAAATGTTGAGCCCCTACTTC. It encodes CASSEMLSPYF.

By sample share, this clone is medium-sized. CDR3 sequence (DNA): TGTGCCAGCAGTGAAGAGGCAGGGACGGGGGATGGCTACACCTTC. Protein product: CASSEEAGTGDGYTF. This chain links TRBV6-4 with TRBJ1-2; TRBD1 is a possible D gene (5 bases). This CDR3 comprises 15 residues. V dropped 3 bases and J dropped 6 bases, with 17 bases sitting between them. CDR1 is MRHNA, CDR2 SNTAGT, per germline.

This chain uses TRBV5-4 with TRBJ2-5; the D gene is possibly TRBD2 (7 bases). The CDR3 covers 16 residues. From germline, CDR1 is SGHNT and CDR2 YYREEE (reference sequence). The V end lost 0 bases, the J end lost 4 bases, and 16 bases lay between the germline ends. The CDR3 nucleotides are TGTGCCAGCAGCTTGGAGGGCAGGGGCGGGAGAGAGACCCAGTACTTC. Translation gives CASSLEGRGGRETQYF. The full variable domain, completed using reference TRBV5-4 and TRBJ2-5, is ETGVTQSPTHLIKTRGQQVTLRCSSQSGHNTVSWYQQALGQGPQFIFQYYREEENGRGNFPPRFSGLQFPNYSSELNVNALELDDSALYLCASSLEGRGGRETQYFGPGTRLLVL.

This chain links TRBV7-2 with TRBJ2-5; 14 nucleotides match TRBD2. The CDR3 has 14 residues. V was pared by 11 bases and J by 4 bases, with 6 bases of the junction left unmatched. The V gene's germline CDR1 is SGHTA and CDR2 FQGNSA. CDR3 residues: CAGGTSGSRETQYF. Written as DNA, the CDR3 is TGTGCCGGGGGGACTAGCGGGAGTCGAGAGACCCAGTACTTC.

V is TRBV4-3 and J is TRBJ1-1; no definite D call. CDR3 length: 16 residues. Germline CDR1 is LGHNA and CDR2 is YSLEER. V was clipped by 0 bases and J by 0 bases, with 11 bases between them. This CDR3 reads CASSQEISIMNTEAFF. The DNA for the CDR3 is TGCGCCAGCAGCCAAGAAATAAGCATCATGAACACTGAAGCTTTCTTT.

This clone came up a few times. The CDR3 region is CASSGGQGAHEQYF. The CDR3 DNA follows: TGTGCCAGCAGTGGGGGACAGGGGGCACACGAGCAGTACTTC. This chain links TRBV25-1 with TRBJ2-7; 12 bases match TRBD1. Trimming took 4 bases from V and 5 from J; bases not matched to a gene: 3. CDR1 is MGHDK and CDR2 is SYGVNS in the germline V gene. The CDR3 is made up of 14 amino acids.

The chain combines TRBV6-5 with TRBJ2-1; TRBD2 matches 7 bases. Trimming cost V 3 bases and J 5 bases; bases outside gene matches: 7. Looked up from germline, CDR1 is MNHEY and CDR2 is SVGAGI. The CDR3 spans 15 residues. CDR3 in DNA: TGTGCCAGCAGTTATGGAGCAGCGGGAAACAATGAGCAGTTCTTC. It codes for CASSYGAAGNNEQFF.

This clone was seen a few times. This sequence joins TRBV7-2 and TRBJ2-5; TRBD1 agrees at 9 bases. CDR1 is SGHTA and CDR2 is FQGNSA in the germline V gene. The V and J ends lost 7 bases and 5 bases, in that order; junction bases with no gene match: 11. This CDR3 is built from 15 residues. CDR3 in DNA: TGTGCCAGCACGCTACAGGGGGCCAGGACGGAGACCCAGTACTTC. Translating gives CASTLQGARTETQYF.

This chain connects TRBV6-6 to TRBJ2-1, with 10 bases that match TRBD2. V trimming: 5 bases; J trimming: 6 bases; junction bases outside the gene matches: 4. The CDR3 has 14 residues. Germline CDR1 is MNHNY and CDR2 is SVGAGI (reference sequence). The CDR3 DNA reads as TGTGCCAGCAGTCCCTCTAGCGGGGGCAATGAGCAGTTCTTC. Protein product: CASSPSSGGNEQFF.

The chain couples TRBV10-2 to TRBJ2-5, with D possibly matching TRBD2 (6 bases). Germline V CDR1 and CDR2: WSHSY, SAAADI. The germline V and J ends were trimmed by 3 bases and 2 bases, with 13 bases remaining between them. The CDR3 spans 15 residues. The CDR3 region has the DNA TGCGCCAGCAGTGATGGGACTTTGGGGCAAGAGACCCAGTACTTC. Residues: CASSDGTLGQETQYF.

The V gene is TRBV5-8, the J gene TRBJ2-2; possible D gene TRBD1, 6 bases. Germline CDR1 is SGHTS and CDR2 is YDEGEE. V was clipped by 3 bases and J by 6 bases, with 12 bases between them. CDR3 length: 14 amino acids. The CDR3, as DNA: TGTGCCAGCAGCTCAGGGGCAGGCCCCGGGGAGCTGTTTTTT. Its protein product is CASSSGAGPGELFF.

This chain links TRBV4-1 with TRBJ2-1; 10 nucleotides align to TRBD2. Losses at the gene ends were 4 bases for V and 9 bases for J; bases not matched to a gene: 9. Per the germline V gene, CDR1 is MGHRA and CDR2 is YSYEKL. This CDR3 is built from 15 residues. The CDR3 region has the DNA TGCGCCAGCAGCCTTGGGCCCTTAGCGGGAGGTGAGCAGTTCTTC. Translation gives CASSLGPLAGGEQFF.

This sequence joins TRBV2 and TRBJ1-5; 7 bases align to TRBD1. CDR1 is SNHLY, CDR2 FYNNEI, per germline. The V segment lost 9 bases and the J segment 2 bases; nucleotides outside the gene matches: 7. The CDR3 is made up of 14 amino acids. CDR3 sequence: CASEAGGGNQPQHF. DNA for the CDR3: TGTGCCAGTGAAGCAGGGGGAGGCAATCAGCCCCAGCATTTT.

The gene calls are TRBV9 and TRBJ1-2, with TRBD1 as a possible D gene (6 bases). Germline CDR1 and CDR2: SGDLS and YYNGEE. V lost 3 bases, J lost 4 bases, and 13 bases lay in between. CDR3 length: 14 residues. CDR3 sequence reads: CASSAGTHSYGYTF. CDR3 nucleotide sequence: TGTGCCAGCAGCGCCGGGACACACTCCTATGGCTACACCTTC.

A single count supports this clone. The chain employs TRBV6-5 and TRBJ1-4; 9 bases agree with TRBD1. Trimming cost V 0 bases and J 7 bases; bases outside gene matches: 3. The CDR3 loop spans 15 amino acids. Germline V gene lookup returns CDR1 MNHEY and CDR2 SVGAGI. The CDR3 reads CASSYSDRGFEKLFF. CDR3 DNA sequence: TGTGCCAGCAGTTACTCGGACAGGGGTTTTGAAAAACTGTTTTTT.

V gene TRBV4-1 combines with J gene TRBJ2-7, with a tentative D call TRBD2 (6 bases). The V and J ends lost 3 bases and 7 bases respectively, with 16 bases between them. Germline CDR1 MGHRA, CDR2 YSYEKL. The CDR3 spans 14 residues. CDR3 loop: CASSHPGTQGEQYF. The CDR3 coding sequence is TGCGCCAGCAGCCACCCCGGGACTCAAGGGGAGCAGTACTTC.

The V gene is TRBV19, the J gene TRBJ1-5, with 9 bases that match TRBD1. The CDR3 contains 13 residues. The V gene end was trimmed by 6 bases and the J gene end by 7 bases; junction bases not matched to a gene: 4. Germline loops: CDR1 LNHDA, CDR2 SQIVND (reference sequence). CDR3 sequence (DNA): TGTGCCAGTAGCTGGGACAGGGAGCAGCCCCAGCATTTT. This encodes CASSWDREQPQHF.

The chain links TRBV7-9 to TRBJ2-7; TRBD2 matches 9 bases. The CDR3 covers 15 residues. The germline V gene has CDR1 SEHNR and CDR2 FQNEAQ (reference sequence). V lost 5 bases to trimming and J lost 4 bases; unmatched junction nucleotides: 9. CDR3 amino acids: CASSPRLADKYEQYF. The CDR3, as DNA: TGTGCCAGCAGCCCTAGACTAGCGGACAAATACGAGCAGTACTTC.

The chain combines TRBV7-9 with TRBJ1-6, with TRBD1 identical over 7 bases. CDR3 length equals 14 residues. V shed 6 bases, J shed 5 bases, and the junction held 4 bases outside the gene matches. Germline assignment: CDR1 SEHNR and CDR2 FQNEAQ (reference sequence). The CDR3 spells CASRRDSNNSPLHF. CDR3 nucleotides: TGTGCCAGCAGGCGGGACAGTAATAATTCACCCCTCCACTTT. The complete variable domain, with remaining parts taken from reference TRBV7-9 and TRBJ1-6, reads DTGVSQNPRHKITKRGQNVTFRCDPISEHNRLYWYRQTLGQGPEFLTYFQNEAQLEKSRLLSDRFSAERPKGSFSTLEIQRTEQGDSAMYLCASRRDSNNSPLHFGNGTRLTVT.

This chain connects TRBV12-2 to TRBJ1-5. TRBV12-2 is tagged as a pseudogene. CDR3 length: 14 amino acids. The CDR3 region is CASRLAHRGRPQHF. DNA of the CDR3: TGTGCAAGTCGCTTAGCGCACCGGGGGAGGCCCCAGCATTTT.

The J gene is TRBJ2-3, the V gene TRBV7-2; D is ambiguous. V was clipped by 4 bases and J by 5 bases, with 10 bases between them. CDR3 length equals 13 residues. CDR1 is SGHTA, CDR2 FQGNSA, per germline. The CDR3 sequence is CASSSGPGDTQYF. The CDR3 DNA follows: TGTGCCAGCAGCTCTGGGCCAGGAGATACGCAGTATTTT.

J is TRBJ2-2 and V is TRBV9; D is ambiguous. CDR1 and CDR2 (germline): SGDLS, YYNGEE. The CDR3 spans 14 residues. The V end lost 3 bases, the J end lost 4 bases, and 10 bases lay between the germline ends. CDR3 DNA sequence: TGTGCCAGCAGCGCCCCCCTCGTCACCGGGGAGCTGTTTTTT. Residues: CASSAPLVTGELFF.

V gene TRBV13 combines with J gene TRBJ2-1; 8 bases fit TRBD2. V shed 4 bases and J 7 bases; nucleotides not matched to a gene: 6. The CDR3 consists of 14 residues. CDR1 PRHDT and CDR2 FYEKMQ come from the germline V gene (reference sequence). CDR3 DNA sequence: TGTGCCAGCAGCTCGGGACTAGGGGTGAATGAGCAGTTCTTC. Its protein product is CASSSGLGVNEQFF.